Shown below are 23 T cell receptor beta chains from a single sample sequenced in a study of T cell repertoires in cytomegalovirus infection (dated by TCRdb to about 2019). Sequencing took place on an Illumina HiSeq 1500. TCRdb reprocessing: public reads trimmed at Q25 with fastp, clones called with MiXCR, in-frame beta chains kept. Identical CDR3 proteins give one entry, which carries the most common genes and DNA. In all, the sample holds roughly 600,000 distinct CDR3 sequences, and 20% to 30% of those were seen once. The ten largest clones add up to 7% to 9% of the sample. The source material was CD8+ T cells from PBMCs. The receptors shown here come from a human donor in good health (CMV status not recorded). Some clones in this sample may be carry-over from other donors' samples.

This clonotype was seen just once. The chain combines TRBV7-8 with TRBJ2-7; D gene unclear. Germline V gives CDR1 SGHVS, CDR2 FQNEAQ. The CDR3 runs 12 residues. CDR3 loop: CVSSLVGYEQYV. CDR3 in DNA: TGTGTCAGCAGCTTAGTCGGCTACGAGCAGTACGTC.

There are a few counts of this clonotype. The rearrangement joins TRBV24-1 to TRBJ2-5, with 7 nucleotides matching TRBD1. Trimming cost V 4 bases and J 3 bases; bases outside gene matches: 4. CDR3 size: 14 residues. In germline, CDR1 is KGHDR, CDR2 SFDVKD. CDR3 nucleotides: TGTGCCACCAGTGACCGGGACAGAGAAGAGACCCAGTACTTC. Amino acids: CATSDRDREETQYF.

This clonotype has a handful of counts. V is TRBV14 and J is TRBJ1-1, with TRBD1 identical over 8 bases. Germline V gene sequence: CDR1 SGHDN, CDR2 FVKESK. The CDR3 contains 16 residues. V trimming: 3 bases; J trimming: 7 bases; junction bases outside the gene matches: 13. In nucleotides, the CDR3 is TGTGCCAGCAGCCATCCAGGGCAGGGGGCTTACCTTGAAGCTTTCTTT. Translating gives CASSHPGQGAYLEAFF. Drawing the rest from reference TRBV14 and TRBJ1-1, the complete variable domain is EAGVTQFPSHSVIEKGQTVTLRCDPISGHDNLYWYRRVMGKEIKFLLHFVKESKQDESGMPNNRFLAERTGGTYSTLKVQPAELEDSGVYFCASSHPGQGAYLEAFFGQGTRLTVV.

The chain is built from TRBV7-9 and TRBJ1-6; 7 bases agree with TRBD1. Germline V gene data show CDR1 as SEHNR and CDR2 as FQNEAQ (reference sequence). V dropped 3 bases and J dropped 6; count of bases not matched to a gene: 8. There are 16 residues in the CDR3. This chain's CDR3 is CASSFRPDRLNSPLHF. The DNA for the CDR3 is TGTGCCAGCAGCTTCCGACCGGACAGGCTTAATTCACCCCTCCACTTT.

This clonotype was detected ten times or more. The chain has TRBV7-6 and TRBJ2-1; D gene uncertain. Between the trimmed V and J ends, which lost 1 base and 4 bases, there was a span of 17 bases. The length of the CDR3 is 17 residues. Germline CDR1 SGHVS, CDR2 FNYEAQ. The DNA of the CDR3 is TGTGCCAGCAGCTTAGGGGCCTGGGTAGACCTATACAATGAGCAGTTCTTC. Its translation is CASSLGAWVDLYNEQFF.

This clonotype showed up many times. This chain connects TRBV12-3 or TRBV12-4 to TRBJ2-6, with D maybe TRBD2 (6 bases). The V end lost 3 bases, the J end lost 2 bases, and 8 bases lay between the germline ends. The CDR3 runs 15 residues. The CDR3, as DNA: TGTGCCAGCAGTTTCGGCGGGGCTGGGGCCAACGTCCTGACTTTC. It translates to CASSFGGAGANVLTF.

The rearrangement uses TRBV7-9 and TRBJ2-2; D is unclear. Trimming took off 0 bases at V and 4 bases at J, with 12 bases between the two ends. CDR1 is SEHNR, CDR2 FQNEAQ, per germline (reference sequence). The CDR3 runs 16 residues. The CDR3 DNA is TGTGCCAGCAGCTTAGCGGGTAACCTTGGCACCGGGGAGCTGTTTTTT. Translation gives CASSLAGNLGTGELFF.

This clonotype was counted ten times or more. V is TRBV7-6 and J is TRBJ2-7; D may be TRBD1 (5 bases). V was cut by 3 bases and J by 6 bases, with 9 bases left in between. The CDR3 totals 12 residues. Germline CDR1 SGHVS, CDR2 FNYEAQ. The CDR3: CASSFQGGEQYF. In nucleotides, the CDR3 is TGTGCCAGCAGCTTTCAGGGCGGCGAGCAGTACTTC. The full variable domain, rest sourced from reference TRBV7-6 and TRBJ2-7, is GAGVSQSPRYKVTKRGQDVALRCDPISGHVSLYWYRQALGQGPEFLTYFNYEAQQDKSGLPNDRFSAERPEGSISTLTIQRTEQRDSAMYRCASSFQGGEQYFGPGTRLTVT.

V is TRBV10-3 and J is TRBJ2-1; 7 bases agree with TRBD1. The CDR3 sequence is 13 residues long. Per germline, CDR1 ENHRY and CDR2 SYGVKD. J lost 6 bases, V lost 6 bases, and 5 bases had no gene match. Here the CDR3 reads CAISLDRPNEQFF. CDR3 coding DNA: TGTGCCATCAGCTTGGACAGGCCCAATGAGCAGTTCTTC.

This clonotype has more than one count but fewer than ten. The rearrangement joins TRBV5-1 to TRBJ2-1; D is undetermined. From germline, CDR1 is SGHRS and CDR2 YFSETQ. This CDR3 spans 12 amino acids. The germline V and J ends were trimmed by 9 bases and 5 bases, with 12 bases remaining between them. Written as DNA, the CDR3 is TGCGCCATCCCGGGTGAAAACAATGAGCAGTTCTTC. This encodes CAIPGENNEQFF. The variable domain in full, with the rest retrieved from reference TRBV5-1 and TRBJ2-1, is KAGVTQTPRYLIKTRGQQVTLSCSPISGHRSVSWYQQTPGQGLQFLFEYFSETQRNKGNFPGRFSGRQFSNSRSEMNVSTLELGDSALYLCAIPGENNEQFFGPGTRLTVL.

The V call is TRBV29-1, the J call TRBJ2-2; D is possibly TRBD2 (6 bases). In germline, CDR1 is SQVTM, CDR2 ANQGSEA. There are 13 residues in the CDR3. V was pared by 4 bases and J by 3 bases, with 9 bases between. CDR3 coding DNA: TGCAGCGTTGTCTGGGGGGACACCGGGGAGCTGTTTTTT. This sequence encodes CSVVWGDTGELFF.

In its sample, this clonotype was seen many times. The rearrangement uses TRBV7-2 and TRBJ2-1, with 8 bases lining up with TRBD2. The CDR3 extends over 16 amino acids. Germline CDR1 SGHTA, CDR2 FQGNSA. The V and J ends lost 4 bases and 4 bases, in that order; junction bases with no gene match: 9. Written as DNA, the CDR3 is TGTGCCAGCAGCTCTCCGCTAGCGGGCGCTTACAATGAGCAGTTCTTC. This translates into CASSSPLAGAYNEQFF. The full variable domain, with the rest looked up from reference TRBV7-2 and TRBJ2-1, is GAGVSQSPSNKVTEKGKDVELRCDPISGHTALYWYRQSLGQGLEFLIYFQGNSAPDKSGLPSDRFSAERTGGSVSTLTIQRTQQEDSAVYLCASSSPLAGAYNEQFFGPGTRLTVL.

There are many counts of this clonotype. The CDR3 sequence: CASSETRYSNQPQHF. CDR3 DNA: TGTGCCAGCAGTGAAACCCGGTATAGCAATCAGCCCCAGCATTTT. The chain recombines TRBV2 with TRBJ1-5; no clear D gene. There are 15 residues in the CDR3. CDR1 SNHLY and CDR2 FYNNEI come from the germline V gene. V lost 2 bases, J lost 0 bases, and 8 bases lay in between.

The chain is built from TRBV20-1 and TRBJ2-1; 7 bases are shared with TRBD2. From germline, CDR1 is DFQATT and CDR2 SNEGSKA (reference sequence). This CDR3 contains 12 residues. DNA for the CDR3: TGCAGCGCCTGGGGAGGGTGGAATGAGCAGTTCTTC. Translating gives CSAWGGWNEQFF.

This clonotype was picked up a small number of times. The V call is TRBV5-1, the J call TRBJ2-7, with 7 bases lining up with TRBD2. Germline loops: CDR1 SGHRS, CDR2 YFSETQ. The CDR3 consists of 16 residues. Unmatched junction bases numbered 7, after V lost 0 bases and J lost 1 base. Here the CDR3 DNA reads TGCGCCAGCAGCTTGGGTGTTGGGGGGGGTTCCTACGAGCAGTACTTC. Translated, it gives CASSLGVGGGSYEQYF.

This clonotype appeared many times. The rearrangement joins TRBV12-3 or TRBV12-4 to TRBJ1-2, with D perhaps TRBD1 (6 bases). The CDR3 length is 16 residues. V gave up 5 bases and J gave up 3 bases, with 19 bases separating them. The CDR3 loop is CASSPPLDSADYGYTF. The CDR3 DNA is TGTGCCAGCAGTCCCCCCCTGGACAGCGCGGACTATGGCTACACCTTC.

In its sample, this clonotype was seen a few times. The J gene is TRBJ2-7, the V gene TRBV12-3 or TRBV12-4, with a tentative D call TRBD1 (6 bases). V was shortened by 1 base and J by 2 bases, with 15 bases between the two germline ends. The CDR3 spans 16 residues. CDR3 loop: CASSLGYGQTAYEQYF. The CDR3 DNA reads TGTGCCAGCAGTTTAGGATATGGACAGACAGCCTACGAGCAGTACTTC.

CDR3 sequence (DNA): TGTGCCATCAGTGAGTCTGAACTAGCAACAGATACGCAGTATTTT. The encoded protein is CAISESELATDTQYF. The chain is built from TRBV10-3 and TRBJ2-3; tentatively, D is TRBD2 (6 bases). This CDR3 region has 15 residues. V lost 0 bases and J 3 bases, leaving 10 bases between the germline ends. CDR1 ENHRY and CDR2 SYGVKD come from the germline V gene.

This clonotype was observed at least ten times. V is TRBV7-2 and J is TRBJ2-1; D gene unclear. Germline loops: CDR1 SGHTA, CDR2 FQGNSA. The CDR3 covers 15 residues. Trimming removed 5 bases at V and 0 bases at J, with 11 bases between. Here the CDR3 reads CASSTTISSYNEQFF. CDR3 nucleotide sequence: TGTGCCAGCAGCACGACAATTAGCTCCTACAATGAGCAGTTCTTC.

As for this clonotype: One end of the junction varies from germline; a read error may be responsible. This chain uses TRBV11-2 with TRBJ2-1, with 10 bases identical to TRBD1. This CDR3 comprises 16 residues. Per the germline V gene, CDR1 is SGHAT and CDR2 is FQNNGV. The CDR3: CTSSLPGQGSYNEQFF. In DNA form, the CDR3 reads TGTACCAGCAGCCTCCCGGGACAGGGGAGCTACAATGAGCAGTTCTTC.

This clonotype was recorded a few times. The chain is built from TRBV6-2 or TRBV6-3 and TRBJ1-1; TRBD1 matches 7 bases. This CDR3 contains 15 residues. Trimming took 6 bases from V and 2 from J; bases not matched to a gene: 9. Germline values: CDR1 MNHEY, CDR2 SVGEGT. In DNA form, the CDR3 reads TGTGCCAGCAGAGGACAGGAGACAATTAACACTGAAGCTTTCTTT. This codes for CASRGQETINTEAFF.

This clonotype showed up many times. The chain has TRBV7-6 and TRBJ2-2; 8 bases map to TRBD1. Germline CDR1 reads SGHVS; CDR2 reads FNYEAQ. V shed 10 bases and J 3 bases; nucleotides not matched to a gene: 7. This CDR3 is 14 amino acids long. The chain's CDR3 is CAIPGQGYTGELFF. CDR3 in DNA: TGTGCCATCCCCGGACAGGGATACACCGGGGAGCTGTTTTTT.

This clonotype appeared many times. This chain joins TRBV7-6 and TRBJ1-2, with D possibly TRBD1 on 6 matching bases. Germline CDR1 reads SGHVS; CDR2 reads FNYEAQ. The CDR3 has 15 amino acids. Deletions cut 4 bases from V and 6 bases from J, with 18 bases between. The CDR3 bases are TGTGCCAGCAGCTCAGGGGACGGTCGCGACGATGGCTACACCTTC. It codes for CASSSGDGRDDGYTF. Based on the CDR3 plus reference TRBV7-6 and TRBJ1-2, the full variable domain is GAGVSQSPRYKVTKRGQDVALRCDPISGHVSLYWYRQALGQGPEFLTYFNYEAQQDKSGLPNDRFSAERPEGSISTLTIQRTEQRDSAMYRCASSSGDGRDDGYTFGSGTRLTVV.